This TCR beta chain was observed in a study of blood T cell repertoires in COVID-19. The wider study: COVID-19 samples, acute and convalescent, were from the United States, Italy and Spain. PBMCs, B-cell-depleted T cells, or T cells were the source of the cDNA or gDNA that made up the material.

CDR1 is ENHRY, CDR2 SYGVKD, per germline. Trimming at V came to 6 bases and at J to 6 bases, leaving 3 bases not matched to a gene. This CDR3 is 13 amino acids long. This clone occurred a few times. In the authors' workflow: Reference gene primer amplification gave estimated nucleated cell counts. This table comes from immunoSEQ multiplex PCR, and its TCRdb copy is limited to in-frame clones, with some not included. V and J calls and clone size follow that table, whereas D and trimming were derived from the DNA. In the table there are 150,000 to 200,000 clones, roughly 87% of which are singletons. The clonotype was recovered from a human donor in a cohort sampled during active COVID-19. This chain connects TRBV10-3 to TRBJ1-1, with 11 bases lining up with TRBD1. The specimen sequenced was peripheral blood. The CDR3 loop reads CAISMGQGAEAFF. CDR3 sequence (DNA): TGTGCCATCAGCATGGGACAGGGGGCTGAAGCTTTCTTT.